This TCR beta chain comes out of a study of blood T cells in healthy people across ages. Study-wide points: Greater diversity and more naive CD4+ cells were seen in long-lived donors than in aged donors.

RNA extraction gave at least 5 micrograms of total RNA per sample. CDR3 length: 14 residues. V dropped 11 bases and J dropped 1 base, with 14 bases sitting between them. Germline CDR1 reads MGHRA; CDR2 reads YSYEKL. A word on this clonotype: Its antigen remains unidentified.

A second PCR, run for 7 to 11 cycles, used a sample-barcoded 5' primer plus a J-beta primer mix. Every cDNA was tagged by a template-switch adaptor with 12 random nucleotides. Each sample provided no less than 2.5 million CDR3-containing paired-end reads. MiXCR was run by TCRdb on the 5' RACE reads, yielding one entry per CDR3 protein. Of 1.5 million to 2 million distinct CDR3 sequences in the sample, approximately 28% were seen once. The sample consisted of blood. The receptor was derived from a woman in her 30s in good health. V and J are TRBV4-1 and TRBJ2-2; D is perhaps TRBD2 (6 bases). The CDR3 coding sequence is TGCGCCTCCCGGGAGTTCGGGAACACCGGGGAGCTGTTTTTT. Its protein is CASREFGNTGELFF.